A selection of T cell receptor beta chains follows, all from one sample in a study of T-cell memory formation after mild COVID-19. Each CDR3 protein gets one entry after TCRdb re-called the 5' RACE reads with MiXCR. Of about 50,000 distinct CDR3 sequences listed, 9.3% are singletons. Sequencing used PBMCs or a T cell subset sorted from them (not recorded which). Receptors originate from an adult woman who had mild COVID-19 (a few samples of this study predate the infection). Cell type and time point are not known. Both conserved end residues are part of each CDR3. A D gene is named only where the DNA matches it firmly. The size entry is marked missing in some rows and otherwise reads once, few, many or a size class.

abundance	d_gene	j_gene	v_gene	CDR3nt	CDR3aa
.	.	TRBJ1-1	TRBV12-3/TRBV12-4	TGTGCCAGCAGTTCCGGGCCTAAAGCGGAAGCTTTCTTT	CASSSGPKAEAFF
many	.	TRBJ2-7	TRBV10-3	TGTGCCATCAGTGATCTCGGGACCTTCACCTACGAGCAGTACTTC	CAISDLGTFTYEQYF
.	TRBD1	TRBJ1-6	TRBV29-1	TGCAGCGCCGGGACAGGGAAGCATTCACCCCTCCACTTT	CSAGTGKHSPLHF
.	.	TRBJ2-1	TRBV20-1	TGCAGTGGTGCCAAACCCGAGCAGTTCTTC	CSGAKPEQFF
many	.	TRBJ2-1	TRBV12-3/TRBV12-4	TGTGCCAGCAGAGGCAACAGATACCTTCGCAATGAGCAGTTCTTC	CASRGNRYLRNEQFF
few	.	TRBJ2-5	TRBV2	TGTGCCAGTGCTAATTTTTCGGGCCAAGAGACCCAGTACTTC	CASANFSGQETQYF
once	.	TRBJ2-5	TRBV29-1	TGCAGCGGGAATTCGAAAGAGACCCAGTACTTC	CSGNSKETQYF
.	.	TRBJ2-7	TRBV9	TGTGCCAGCAGCGTAGCTCCAGGGCCGAGCTCCTACGAGCAGTACTTC	CASSVAPGPSSYEQYF
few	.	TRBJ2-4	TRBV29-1	TGCAGCGCCGCCCGAACCGACAGCCGGGGGCGAAACATTCAGTACTTC	CSAARTDSRGRNIQYF
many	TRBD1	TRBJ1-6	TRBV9	TGTGCCAGCAGCCCCCGACAGGGGCCCGATTCACCCCTCCACTTT	CASSPRQGPDSPLHF
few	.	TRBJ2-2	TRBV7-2	TGTGCCAGCAGCTTAATCCCGAACACCGGGGAGCTGTTTTTT	CASSLIPNTGELFF
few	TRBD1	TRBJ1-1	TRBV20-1	TGCAGTGCTAAGACCTTGACAGGGTATGACACTGAAGCTTTCTTT	CSAKTLTGYDTEAFF
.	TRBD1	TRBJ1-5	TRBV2	TGTGCCAGCAGTGAGTCCCGGGACAGTACGCATAGCAATCAGCCCCAGCATTTT	CASSESRDSTHSNQPQHF
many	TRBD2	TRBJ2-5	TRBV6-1	TGTGCCAGCAGGTCTACCAGCGGGGTCCAAGAGACCCAGTACTTC	CASRSTSGVQETQYF
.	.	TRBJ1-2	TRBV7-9	TGTGCCAGCAGCTTAGTGGAGGTTGGCTATGGCTACACCTTC	CASSLVEVGYGYTF
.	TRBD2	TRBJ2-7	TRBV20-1	TGCAGTGCTAGAGACCCTAGCGGGAGGGCCGGGTACGAGCAGTACTTC	CSARDPSGRAGYEQYF
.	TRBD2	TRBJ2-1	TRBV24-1	TGTGCCACCAGTGACAGACGGACTAGCGGGAGGGCCCATGAGCAGTTCTTC	CATSDRRTSGRAHEQFF
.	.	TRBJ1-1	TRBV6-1	TGTGCCAGCAGTGAAGTTGTGAGGACAGCAGCTTTCTTT	CASSEVVRTAAFF
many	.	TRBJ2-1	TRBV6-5	TGTGCCAGCAGTTACTCGAGTTCCAGCTCCTACAATGAGCAGTTCTTC	CASSYSSSSSYNEQFF
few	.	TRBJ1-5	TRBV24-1	TGTGCCACCAGTGAGGGTTTAGGGACGACGGCCGAGGTGGCCCAGCATTTT	CATSEGLGTTAEVAQHF
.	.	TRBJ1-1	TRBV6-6	TGTGCCAGCCGTAGAGGAGAAACTGAAGCTTTCTTT	CASRRGETEAFF
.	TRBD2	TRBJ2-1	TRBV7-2	TGTGCCAGCAGCTTAGGGGGACTAGCGGGAGTGGGTAATGAGCAGTTCTTC	CASSLGGLAGVGNEQFF
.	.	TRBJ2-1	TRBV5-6	TGTGCCAGCAGCTTGGTCTGGGGGCGCTACAATGAGCAGTTCTTC	CASSLVWGRYNEQFF
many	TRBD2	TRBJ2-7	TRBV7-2	TGTGCCAGCAGCGGGACTAGCGGGAGGGGACCTTACGAGCAGTACTTC	CASSGTSGRGPYEQYF
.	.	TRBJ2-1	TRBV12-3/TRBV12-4	TGTGCCAGCAGTCCAGGCCAAAATGAGCAGTTCTTC	CASSPGQNEQFF
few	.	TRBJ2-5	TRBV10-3	TGTGCCATCAGCCAACGGGACCAAGAGACCCAGTACTTC	CAISQRDQETQYF
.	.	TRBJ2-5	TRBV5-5	TGTGCCAGCAGCGTAGAGTGGGGGGCAGAGACCCAGTACTTC	CASSVEWGAETQYF
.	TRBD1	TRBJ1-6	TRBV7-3	TGTGCCAGCAGCCCCTCCGGGACAGGAAATTCACCCCTCCACTTT	CASSPSGTGNSPLHF
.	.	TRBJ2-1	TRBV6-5	TGTGCCAGCAGTTACTCGAAACGACAGATCGAGCAGTTCTTC	CASSYSKRQIEQFF
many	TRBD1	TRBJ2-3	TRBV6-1	TGTGCCAGCAGTGAACGGACAGGGGAGGGAGATACGCAGTATTTT	CASSERTGEGDTQYF
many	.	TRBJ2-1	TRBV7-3	TGTGCCAGCAGCTTAACTAGCAATGAGCAGTTCTTC	CASSLTSNEQFF
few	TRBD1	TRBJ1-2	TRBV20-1	TGCAGTGCGACGAGGGGACAGGGAGGGAGCTACACCTTC	CSATRGQGGSYTF
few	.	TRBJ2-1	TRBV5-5	TGTGCCAGCAGCTTGGCAGGGGAATACTCCTACAATGAGCAGTTCTTC	CASSLAGEYSYNEQFF
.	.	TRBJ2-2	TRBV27	TGTGCCAGCGGGCGAAACCTCGACACCGGGGAGCTGTTTTTT	CASGRNLDTGELFF
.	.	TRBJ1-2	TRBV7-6	TGTGCCAGCAGCTTAGTTCAAGGGGTCTCCACCTTC	CASSLVQGVSTF
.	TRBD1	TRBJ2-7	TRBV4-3	TGCGCCAGCAGCCAAGAACGGGACAGTCCCTACGAGCAGTACTTC	CASSQERDSPYEQYF
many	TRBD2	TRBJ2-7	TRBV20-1	TGCAGTGCTCCTCTCGCGGGAGAGTACGAGCAGTACTTC	CSAPLAGEYEQYF
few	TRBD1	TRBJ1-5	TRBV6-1	TGTGCCAGCAGTGCCTACTCGACAGGGGTGGGCAATCAGCCCCAGCATTTT	CASSAYSTGVGNQPQHF
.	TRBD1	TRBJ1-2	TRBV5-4	TGTGCCAGCAGCGACAGGGGGGCATTTGGCTACACCTTC	CASSDRGAFGYTF
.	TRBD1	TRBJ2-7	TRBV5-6	TGTGCCAGCAGCTACTATGACCAGGGGGCTCAGTACTTC	CASSYYDQGAQYF
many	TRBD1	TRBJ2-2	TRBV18	TGTGCCAGCTCACCTGTCGGGACAGGACTCACCGGGGAGCTGTTTTTT	CASSPVGTGLTGELFF
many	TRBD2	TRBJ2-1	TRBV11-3	TGTGCCAGCAGCAACCCCTGGCTAGCGGGAGGGGGTAATGAGCAGTTCTTC	CASSNPWLAGGGNEQFF
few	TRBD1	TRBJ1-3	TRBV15	TGTGCCACCAGCAGAGATGGGACAGTCGGAAACACCATATATTTT	CATSRDGTVGNTIYF
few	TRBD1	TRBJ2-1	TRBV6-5	TGTGCCAGCAGTACGAGCAGGGGGCGCCTCTTCTATGAGCAGTTCTTC	CASSTSRGRLFYEQFF
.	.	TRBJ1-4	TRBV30	TGTGCCTGGACGAAGGGGGGCCTCATGCCCCGAAAACTGTTTTTT	CAWTKGGLMPRKLFF
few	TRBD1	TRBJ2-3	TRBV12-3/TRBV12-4	TGTGCCAGCAGTTCGGGACAGGGGGATACGCAGTATTTT	CASSSGQGDTQYF
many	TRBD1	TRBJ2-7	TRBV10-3	TGTGCCATCAGTGAGGCGGGACAGGGCTCCAACGAGCAGTACTTC	CAISEAGQGSNEQYF
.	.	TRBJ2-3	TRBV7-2	TGTGCCAGCAAAGCAATGGCAGTCGGGGGCACAGATACGCAGTATTTT	CASKAMAVGGTDTQYF
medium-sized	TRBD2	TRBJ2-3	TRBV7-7	TGTGCCAGCAGCCCCCTAGCGGCACGGACAGATACGCAGTATTTT	CASSPLAARTDTQYF
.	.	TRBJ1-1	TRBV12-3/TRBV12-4	TGTGCCAGCAGTTATAGGGGGAGGGACACTGAAGCTTTCTTT	CASSYRGRDTEAFF
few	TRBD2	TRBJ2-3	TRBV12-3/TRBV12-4	TGTGCCAGCAGTTCCAGGATGACTAGCGGGACTAGCACAGATACGCAGTATTTT	CASSSRMTSGTSTDTQYF
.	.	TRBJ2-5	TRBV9	TGTGCCAGCAGCGCCGCAGGGCAAGAGACCCAGTACTTC	CASSAAGQETQYF
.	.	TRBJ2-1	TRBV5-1	TGCGCCAGCAGCAGGCAGCTTCAGCAGTTCTTC	CASSRQLQQFF
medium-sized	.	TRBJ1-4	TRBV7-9	TGTGCCAGCAGTCTCCGGAGGGAAGATGAAAAACTGTTTTTT	CASSLRREDEKLFF
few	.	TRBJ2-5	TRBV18	TGTGCCAGCTCATCCATCGGTGAGCAAGAGACCCAGTACTTC	CASSSIGEQETQYF